The entry below describes one TCR beta chain. The germline V and J ends were trimmed by 6 bases and 7 bases, with 22 bases remaining between them. The CDR3 has 16 amino acids. Germline CDR1 is SGHAT and CDR2 is FQNNGV. Reverse transcription of roughly 0.5 to 1 ug RNA used random hexamers. TCRdb reprocessed the immunoSEQ multiplex PCR reads via MiXCR and lists one record per CDR3 protein. This table holds just over 150,000 distinct CDR3 sequences, approximately 95% found once. This entry is derived from a study of CD8 T cells in Susac syndrome. Sequencing of TCR beta covered CD8+ and CD4+ T cells obtained from blood. TEMRA cells were enriched by FACS, while CD8+ and CD4+ T cells were obtained through a negative isolation that was performed magnetically.

The chain carries TRBV11-2 and TRBJ1-5; D might be TRBD1 (6 bases). The sequenced sample was CD4+ T cells from PBMCs. The sequence was collected from a human donor with Susac syndrome. CDR3 protein: CASSQMDLRQGQPQHF. The CDR3 nucleotides read TGTGCCAGCAGTCAGATGGACCTCCGCCAGGGGCAGCCCCAGCATTTT.